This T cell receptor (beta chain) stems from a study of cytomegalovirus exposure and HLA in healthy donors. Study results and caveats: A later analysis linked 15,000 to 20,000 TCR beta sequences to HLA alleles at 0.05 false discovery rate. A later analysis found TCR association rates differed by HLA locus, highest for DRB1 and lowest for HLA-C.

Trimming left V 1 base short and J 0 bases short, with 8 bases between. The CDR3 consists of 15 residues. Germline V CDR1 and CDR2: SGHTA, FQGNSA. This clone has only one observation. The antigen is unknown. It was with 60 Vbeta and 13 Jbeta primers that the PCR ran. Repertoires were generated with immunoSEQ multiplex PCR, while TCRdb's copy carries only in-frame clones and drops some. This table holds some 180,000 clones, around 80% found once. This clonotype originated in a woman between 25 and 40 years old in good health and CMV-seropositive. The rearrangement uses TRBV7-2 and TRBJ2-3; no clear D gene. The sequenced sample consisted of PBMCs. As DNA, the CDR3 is TGTGCCAGCAGCTTAGATAGCCCTAGCACAGATACGCAGTATTTT. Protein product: CASSLDSPSTDTQYF.